The 13 T cell receptor beta chains reported below all come from one sample, sequenced in a study of blood T cell repertoires in COVID-19. The method was immunoSEQ multiplex PCR; TCRdb's version includes in-frame clones alone and lacks a portion of them. The sample has under 85,000 clones, roughly 80% seen once. Source material: peripheral blood. The receptors here all came from a man aged 50 to 59 with COVID-19, enrolled during active disease.

This clone was recorded a few times. The gene calls are TRBV4-2 and TRBJ1-4; D is perhaps TRBD1 (5 bases). Germline values: CDR1 LGHNA, CDR2 YNFKEQ. V was shortened by 4 bases and J by 0 bases, with 18 bases between the two germline ends. The CDR3 sequence is 18 residues long. Here the CDR3 reads CASSPSRGRASTNEKLFF. In DNA, the CDR3 is TGTGCCAGCAGCCCCAGTCGTGGCAGGGCATCAACTAATGAAAAACTGTTTTTT.

The V gene is TRBV18, the J gene TRBJ1-4, with D perhaps matching TRBD1 (5 bases). The V end lost 2 bases, the J end lost 4 bases, and 8 bases lay between the germline ends. CDR1 KGHSH and CDR2 LQKENI come from the germline V gene. The CDR3 runs to 14 residues. In nucleotides, the CDR3 is TGTGCCAGCTCACCATACAGGAGTAATGAAAAACTGTTTTTT. As protein: CASSPYRSNEKLFF.

The V and J genes are TRBV6-4 and TRBJ2-5; 10 positions agree with TRBD2. This CDR3 comprises 15 residues. The V and J ends lost 3 bases and 2 bases, in that order; junction bases with no gene match: 3. Germline V gene lookup returns CDR1 MRHNA and CDR2 SNTAGT. For the CDR3, the DNA is TGTGCCAGCAGTGAAAGCGGGGGGGAACAAGAGACCCAGTACTTC. Translating it yields CASSESGGEQETQYF.

This clone has only a few counts. V gene TRBV19 combines with J gene TRBJ1-5; TRBD1 matches at 8 bases. Germline trimming cut 4 bases from V and 7 bases from J; bases unmatched to any gene: 6. The CDR3 length is 14 residues. Germline CDR1 and CDR2: LNHDA and SQIVND (reference sequence). CDR3 DNA: TGTGCCAGTAGTAATCCGGGACAGGCGCAGCCCCAGCATTTT. As protein: CASSNPGQAQPQHF.

The chain combines TRBV18 with TRBJ1-6; 9 bases line up with TRBD1. The CDR3 covers 13 residues. CDR1 KGHSH and CDR2 LQKENI come from the germline V gene. Trimming at V came to 5 bases and at J to 9 bases, leaving 2 bases not matched to a gene. This CDR3 reads CASSGQGSSPLHF. CDR3 sequence (DNA): TGTGCCAGCTCAGGACAGGGGTCTTCACCCCTCCACTTT.

This sequence joins TRBV9 and TRBJ1-2; D gene uncertain. Trimming took 0 bases from V and 4 from J, leaving 10 bases between them. Germline V gives CDR1 SGDLS, CDR2 YYNGEE. The CDR3 runs 14 residues. This CDR3 reads CASSVEYSFYGYTF. The CDR3 region has the DNA TGTGCCAGCAGCGTAGAATACAGCTTCTATGGCTACACCTTC.

In DNA form, the CDR3 reads TGTGCCAGCAGCACCGCCCGGCGGGGGTCCGTCTCTGGGGCCAACGTCCTGACTTTC. This gives the protein CASSTARRGSVSGANVLTF. The gene calls are TRBV5-4 and TRBJ2-6, with 7 positions matching TRBD2. Germline CDR1 SGHNT, CDR2 YYREEE (reference sequence). The junction had 13 bases not matched to a gene; V was cut back by 4 bases and J by 0 bases. The CDR3 covers 19 residues.

The rearrangement joins TRBV19 to TRBJ1-1; tentative D call: TRBD1 (5 bases). The CDR3 extends over 13 amino acids. The germline gives CDR1 LNHDA, CDR2 SQIVND (reference sequence). The V end was cut by 4 bases, the J end by 5 bases, with 11 bases between. CDR3: CASSSRGSTEAFF. The CDR3 DNA is TGTGCCAGTAGTAGTAGGGGTAGTACTGAAGCTTTCTTT.

This rearrangement joins TRBV4-1 to TRBJ1-5; 9 nucleotides align to TRBD1. CDR1 and CDR2 from the germline V gene are MGHRA and YSYEKL. The trim removed 7 bases at V and 4 bases at J, leaving 11 bases unmatched. CDR3 size: 16 residues. For the CDR3, the DNA is TGCGCCAGCATTGGCCCAGGACAGGGGATGAATCAGCCCCAGCATTTT. Amino acid sequence: CASIGPGQGMNQPQHF.

This chain joins TRBV5-6 and TRBJ2-7; the D gene is possibly TRBD2 (5 bases). CDR1 is SGHDT, CDR2 YYEEEE, per germline. This CDR3 region has 13 residues. The ends were cut back, 4 bases at V and 4 bases at J, with 12 bases in the middle. CDR3 sequence (DNA): TGTGCCAGCAGCAGAAGGACTTCTTACGAGCAGTACTTC. Encoded protein: CASSRRTSYEQYF.

The chain employs TRBV19 and TRBJ1-1; D might be TRBD1 (6 bases). Between the trimmed V and J ends, which lost 4 bases and 3 bases, there was a span of 9 bases. The CDR3 consists of 13 residues. CDR1 LNHDA and CDR2 SQIVND come from the germline V gene (reference sequence). In nucleotides, the CDR3 is TGTGCCAGTAGTACCGACAGGCACACTGAAGCTTTCTTT. This sequence encodes CASSTDRHTEAFF.

This chain joins TRBV5-1 and TRBJ2-1, with D tentatively TRBD1 (6 bases). V was shortened by 4 bases and J by 7 bases, with 15 bases between the two germline ends. Germline loops: CDR1 SGHRS, CDR2 YFSETQ. The CDR3 is made up of 14 amino acids. The CDR3 nucleotides are TGCGCCAGCAGCCAGACCAGGGGTCGGAATGAGCAGTTCTTC. Its protein is CASSQTRGRNEQFF. Full variable domain (missing parts from reference TRBV5-1 and TRBJ2-1): KAGVTQTPRYLIKTRGQQVTLSCSPISGHRSVSWYQQTPGQGLQFLFEYFSETQRNKGNFPGRFSGRQFSNSRSEMNVSTLELGDSALYLCASSQTRGRNEQFFGPGTRLTVL.

This rearrangement joins TRBV7-3 to TRBJ1-4; D call uncertain. Deletions cut 2 bases from V and 8 bases from J, with 15 bases between. This CDR3 spans 15 amino acids. Germline values: CDR1 SGHTA, CDR2 FQGTGA. In DNA, the CDR3 is TGTGCCAGCAGCTTACGAGGAGAGTCGGGGGAAAAACTGTTTTTT. Protein: CASSLRGESGEKLFF.